This TCR beta chain was captured by sequencing in a study of metastatic and nonmetastatic thyroid tumors. On the study more broadly: The authors compared repertoires across blood and tumor or nodule tissue from malignant and benign thyroid patients.

This clone is medium-sized in the sample. Its antigen is currently unknown. Prior to thyroid surgery, none of the patients had received any treatment. Trimming shortened V by 6 bases and J by 3 bases, and 9 bases separated the two germline ends. Germline loops: CDR1 MNHNS, CDR2 SASEGT. The CDR3 consists of 13 residues. General study findings and limits: Across blood and tumor, TCR beta diversity in malignant thyroid tumors was reportedly significantly higher than in benign nodules.

Authors' analysis steps: It was from CDR3 differences across clinicopathological groups that a distant-metastasis classifier for papillary thyroid cancer was built. TCRdb ran MiXCR on the PCR reads. The V and J calls come from TCRdb's annotation, not from the publication. In the table there are thousands of clones, approximately 25% of which are singletons. Sequenced material: adjacent normal tissue. The receptor comes from a male donor with papillary thyroid cancer or a benign thyroid nodule (not recorded which). Some clones in this sample may be carry-over from other donors' samples. The J gene is TRBJ2-1, the V gene TRBV6-1, with a possible D match to TRBD2 (6 bases). Here the CDR3 DNA reads TGTGCCAGCAGGCGGGACTTCTACAATGAGCAGTTCTTC. Amino acid sequence: CASRRDFYNEQFF.